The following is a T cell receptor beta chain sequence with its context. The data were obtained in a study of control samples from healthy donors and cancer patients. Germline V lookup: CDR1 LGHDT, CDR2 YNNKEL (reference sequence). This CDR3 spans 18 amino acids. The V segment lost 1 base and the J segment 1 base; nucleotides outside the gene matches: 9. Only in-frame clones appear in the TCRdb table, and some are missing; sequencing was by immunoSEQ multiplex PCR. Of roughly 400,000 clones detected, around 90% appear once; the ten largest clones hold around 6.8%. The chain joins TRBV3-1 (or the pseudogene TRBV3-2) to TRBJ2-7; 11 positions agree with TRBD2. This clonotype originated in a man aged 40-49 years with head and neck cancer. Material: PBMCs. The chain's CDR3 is CASSQGPLTSGVSYEQYF. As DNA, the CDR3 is TGTGCCAGCAGCCAAGGCCCACTGACTAGCGGGGTTTCCTACGAGCAGTACTTC.